Below, one T cell receptor (beta chain) is given with its context. Its cognate antigen is unknown. Germline-derived CDR1 and CDR2 are LGHNA and YSLEER. Deletions cut 1 base from V and 8 bases from J, with 8 bases between. The CDR3 is 13 amino acids. The assay was immunoSEQ multiplex PCR, and TCRdb's table has in-frame clones only and misses some. In the table there are tens of thousands of clones, around 95% of which are singletons. The donors were members of the validation cohort comprising approximately 110 subjects, separate from the roughly 640-subject first cohort. The sample comes from a study of cytomegalovirus exposure and HLA in healthy donors. Study-level information: The 120 validation repertoires and the 666 first-cohort repertoires shared a platform, a later analysis reported.

Study-wide results and caveats: The study labeled 164 TCR beta chains cytomegalovirus-associated. Rare TCR sequences dominated, though some public TCRs recurred in many donors.

The clonotype comes from a woman aged 18-29 years in good health and CMV-seronegative. The V call is TRBV4-3, the J call TRBJ1-4, with D possibly TRBD1 on 5 matching bases. The material sequenced was PBMCs. CDR3 sequence: CASSQVGGEKLFF. For the CDR3, the DNA is TGCGCCAGCAGCCAAGTTGGGGGGGAAAAACTGTTTTTT.